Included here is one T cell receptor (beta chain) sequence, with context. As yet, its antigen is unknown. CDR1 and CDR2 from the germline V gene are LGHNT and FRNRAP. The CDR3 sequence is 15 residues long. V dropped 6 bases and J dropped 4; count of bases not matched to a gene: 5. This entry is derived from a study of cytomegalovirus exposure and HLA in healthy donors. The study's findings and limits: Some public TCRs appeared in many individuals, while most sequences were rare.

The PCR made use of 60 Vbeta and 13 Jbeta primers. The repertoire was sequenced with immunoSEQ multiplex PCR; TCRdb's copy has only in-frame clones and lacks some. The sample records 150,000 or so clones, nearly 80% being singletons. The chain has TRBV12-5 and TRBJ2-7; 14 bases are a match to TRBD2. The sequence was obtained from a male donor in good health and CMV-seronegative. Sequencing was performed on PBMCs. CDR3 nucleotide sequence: TGTGCTAGTGGCCAAGGACTAGCGGGAGGTTACGAGCAGTACTTC. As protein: CASGQGLAGGYEQYF.